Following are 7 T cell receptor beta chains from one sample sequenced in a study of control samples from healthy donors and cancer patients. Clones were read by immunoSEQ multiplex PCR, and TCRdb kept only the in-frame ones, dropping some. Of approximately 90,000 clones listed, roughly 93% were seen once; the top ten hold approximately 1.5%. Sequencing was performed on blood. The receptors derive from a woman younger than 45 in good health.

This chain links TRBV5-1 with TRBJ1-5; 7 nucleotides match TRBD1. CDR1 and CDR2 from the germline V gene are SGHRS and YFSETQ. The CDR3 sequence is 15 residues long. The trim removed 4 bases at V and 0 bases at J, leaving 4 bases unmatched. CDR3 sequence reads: CASSQGVGSNQPQHF. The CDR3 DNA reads TGCGCCAGCAGCCAGGGGGTGGGTAGCAATCAGCCCCAGCATTTT.

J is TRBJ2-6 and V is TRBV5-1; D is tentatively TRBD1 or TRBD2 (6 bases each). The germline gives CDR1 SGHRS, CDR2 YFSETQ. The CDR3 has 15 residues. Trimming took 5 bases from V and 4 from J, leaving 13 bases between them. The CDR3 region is CASRSGAGGANVLTF. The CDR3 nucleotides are TGCGCCAGCAGATCGGGGGCGGGCGGGGCCAACGTCCTGACTTTC.

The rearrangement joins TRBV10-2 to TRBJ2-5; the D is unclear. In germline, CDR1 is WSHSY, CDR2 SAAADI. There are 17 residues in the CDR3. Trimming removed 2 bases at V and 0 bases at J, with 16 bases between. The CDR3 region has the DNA TGCGCCAGCAGTGAGCCTCTACGGCTGGCTAACCAAGAGACCCAGTACTTC. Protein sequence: CASSEPLRLANQETQYF.

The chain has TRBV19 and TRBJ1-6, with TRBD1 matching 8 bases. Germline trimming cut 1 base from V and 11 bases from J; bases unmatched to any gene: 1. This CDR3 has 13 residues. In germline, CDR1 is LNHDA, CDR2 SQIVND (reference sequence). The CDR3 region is CASSIGTGTPLHF. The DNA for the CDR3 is TGTGCCAGTAGTATAGGGACAGGGACACCCCTCCACTTT.

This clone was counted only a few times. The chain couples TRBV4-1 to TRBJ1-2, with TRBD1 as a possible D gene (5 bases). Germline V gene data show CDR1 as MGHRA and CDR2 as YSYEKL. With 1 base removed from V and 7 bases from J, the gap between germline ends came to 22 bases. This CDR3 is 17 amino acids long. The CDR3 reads CASSQVGRGVGLSGYTF. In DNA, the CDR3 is TGCGCCAGCAGCCAAGTCGGGAGGGGCGTAGGGTTAAGTGGCTACACCTTC.

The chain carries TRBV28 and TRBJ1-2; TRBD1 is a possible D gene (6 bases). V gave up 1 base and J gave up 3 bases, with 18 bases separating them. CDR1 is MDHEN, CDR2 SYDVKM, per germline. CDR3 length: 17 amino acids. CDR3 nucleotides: TGTGCCAGCAGTTTATTTCCCCCGACAGGCTCTGACTATGGCTACACCTTC. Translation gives CASSLFPPTGSDYGYTF.

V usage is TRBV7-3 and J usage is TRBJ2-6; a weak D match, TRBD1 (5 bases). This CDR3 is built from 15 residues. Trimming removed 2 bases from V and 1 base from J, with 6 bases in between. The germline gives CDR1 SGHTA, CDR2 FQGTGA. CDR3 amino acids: CASSLSGSGANVLTF. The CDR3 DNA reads TGTGCCAGCAGCTTATCAGGGTCTGGGGCCAACGTCCTGACTTTC.